The 4 T cell receptor beta chains listed next were all sequenced from one sample in a study of post-analysis software for immune sequencing data. Carried by the TCR beta cDNA libraries were unique molecular identifiers. MiXCR, run by TCRdb on the PCR reads, gives a single entry per CDR3 protein. The sample contains about 540,000 distinct CDR3 sequences, 30% to 40% of which appear only once. Antigen specificity for these receptors is unknown. Findings of the study overall: In patients, TRBV5-6, TRBV5-1 and TRBV20-1 belonged to five TRBV segments found more frequently than in controls.

What was sequenced was blood. Receptors were obtained from a girl aged 2 to 17 with multiple sclerosis.

The chain couples TRBV12-3 or TRBV12-4 to TRBJ2-3, with a possible D match to TRBD2 (6 bases). The CDR3 loop spans 15 amino acids. V was clipped by 5 bases and J by 0 bases, with 12 bases between them. In DNA, the CDR3 is TGTGCCAGCAGTCCGGGCGGGATGAGCACAGATACGCAGTATTTT. Its translation is CASSPGGMSTDTQYF.

The V call is TRBV9, the J call TRBJ1-1, with 11 positions matching TRBD1. This CDR3 region has 13 residues. The germline V gene has CDR1 SGDLS and CDR2 YYNGEE. The V segment lost 3 bases and the J segment 9 bases; nucleotides outside the gene matches: 4. CDR3 residues: CASSARTGGQAFF. The DNA of the CDR3 is TGTGCCAGCAGCGCCAGGACAGGGGGCCAAGCTTTCTTT.

The chain has TRBV5-1 and TRBJ1-1; maybe TRBD1 (6 bases). Trimming removed 0 bases from V and 1 base from J, with 25 bases in between. The CDR3 covers 20 residues. The germline V gene encodes CDR1 SGHRS and CDR2 YFSETQ. CDR3 nucleotide sequence: TGCGCCAGCAGCTTGGAGTATTTTGCTTGGGGGCGGACGGCGAACACTGAAGCTTTCTTT. Its protein product is CASSLEYFAWGRTANTEAFF.

V gene TRBV6-5 combines with J gene TRBJ2-5; D is uncertain. V lost 3 bases to trimming and J lost 5 bases, with 13 bases between them. Germline V gene lookup returns CDR1 MNHEY and CDR2 SVGAGI. The CDR3 loop spans 14 amino acids. CDR3 protein: CASSYPGSWETQYF. The CDR3 nucleotides read TGTGCCAGCAGTTATCCCGGTTCCTGGGAGACCCAGTACTTC.